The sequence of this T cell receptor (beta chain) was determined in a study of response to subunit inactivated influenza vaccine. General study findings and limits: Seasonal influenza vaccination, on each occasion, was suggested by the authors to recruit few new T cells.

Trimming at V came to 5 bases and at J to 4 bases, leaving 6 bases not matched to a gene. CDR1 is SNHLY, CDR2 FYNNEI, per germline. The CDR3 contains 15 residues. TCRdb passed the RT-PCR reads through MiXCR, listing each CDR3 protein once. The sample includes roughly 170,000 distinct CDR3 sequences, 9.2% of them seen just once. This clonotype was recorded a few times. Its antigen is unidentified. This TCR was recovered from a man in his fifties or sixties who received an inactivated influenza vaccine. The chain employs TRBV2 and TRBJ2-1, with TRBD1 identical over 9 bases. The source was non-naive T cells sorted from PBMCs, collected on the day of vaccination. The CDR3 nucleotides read TGTGCCAGCAGTAGGGACAGGGTGCCTTACAATGAGCAGTTCTTC. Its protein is CASSRDRVPYNEQFF.